The clone carrying this TCR beta chain showed up just a few times. This sample is part of a study of T-cell reconstitution after alpha-beta-depleted transplantation in children. Preparation of the TCRbeta library involved a method that used unique molecular identifiers. TCRdb reanalysed the PCR reads using MiXCR and keeps one entry per CDR3 protein. The sample yields 500,000 or so distinct CDR3 sequences, approximately 29% seen once. The sequenced sample was PBMCs from the stem cell graft donor, obtained from the stem cell graft. The sequence derives from a human donor who donated a stem cell graft to a child with aplastic anemia.

CDR3 DNA: TGCAGCGCCTGGGAGGGGGGCTATGGCTACACCTTC. Protein product: CSAWEGGYGYTF. The chain employs TRBV29-1 and TRBJ1-2; the D gene is possibly TRBD1 (6 bases). V shed 7 bases and J shed 4 bases, with 13 bases lying between them. Germline V gene data show CDR1 as SQVTM and CDR2 as ANQGSEA. The CDR3 has 12 amino acids.